This TCR beta chain was recorded in a study of shared clonotypes between healthy human individuals. The table came from immunoSEQ multiplex PCR; TCRdb's copy has only in-frame clones and leaves some out. This sample yields 2 million to 3 million clones, of which approximately 90% are seen a single time; 0.13% to 0.15% belongs to the top ten. Germline loops: CDR1 MDHEN, CDR2 SYDVKM. The junction had 3 bases not matched to a gene; V was cut back by 4 bases and J by 5 bases. The CDR3 covers 14 residues. This clonotype was sampled from a young man in good health. The sequenced sample consisted of naive CD4+ T cells sorted from blood. This sample's subset: CD45RA+ positively selected. This chain connects TRBV28 to TRBJ2-2; TRBD1 agrees at 8 bases. Written as DNA, the CDR3 is TGTGCCAGCAGTTACTGGGACAGGACCGGGGAGCTGTTTTTT. It translates to CASSYWDRTGELFF.